This T cell receptor (beta chain) appears in the sequencing data of a study of beta chain features in type 1 diabetes. Germline CDR1 and CDR2: MNHEY and SVGAGI. The CDR3 runs 15 residues. V lost 2 bases to trimming and J lost 0 bases, with 11 bases between them. On this clone itself: Its cognate antigen is unknown.

Study-level points and caveats: A greater similarity of naive, central memory and Treg TCRB repertoires was seen among patients than among healthy donors. A definitive answer on HLA type influencing TCRB rearrangement was not reached here. The study found moderately but significantly shorter TCRB CDR3s in all four CD4+ subsets of Type 1 diabetes patients.

Researchers reported sorting CD4+ naive, central memory, regulatory and stem cell-like memory cells via CD45RO/CCR7/CD25/CD127/CD95/CD27. The isolated RNA, all of it, was reverse transcribed, so expressed TCRB transcripts were what got sequenced. It was found that naive, central memory and regulatory T cell samples averaged about 3.57 million reads. Some clones are missing from TCRdb's copy, which holds only in-frame ones; the method was immunoSEQ multiplex PCR. The table includes over 650,000 clones, over 11% detected once. This clonotype was sampled from a man between 18 and 29 years old with type 1 diabetes. V gene TRBV6-5 combines with J gene TRBJ2-7; D possibly corresponds to TRBD1 (5 bases). Sequencing was carried out using naive CD4+ T cells from blood. This chain's CDR3 is CASSYKPDSSYEQYF. DNA for the CDR3: TGTGCCAGCAGTTACAAACCAGACAGCTCCTACGAGCAGTACTTC.